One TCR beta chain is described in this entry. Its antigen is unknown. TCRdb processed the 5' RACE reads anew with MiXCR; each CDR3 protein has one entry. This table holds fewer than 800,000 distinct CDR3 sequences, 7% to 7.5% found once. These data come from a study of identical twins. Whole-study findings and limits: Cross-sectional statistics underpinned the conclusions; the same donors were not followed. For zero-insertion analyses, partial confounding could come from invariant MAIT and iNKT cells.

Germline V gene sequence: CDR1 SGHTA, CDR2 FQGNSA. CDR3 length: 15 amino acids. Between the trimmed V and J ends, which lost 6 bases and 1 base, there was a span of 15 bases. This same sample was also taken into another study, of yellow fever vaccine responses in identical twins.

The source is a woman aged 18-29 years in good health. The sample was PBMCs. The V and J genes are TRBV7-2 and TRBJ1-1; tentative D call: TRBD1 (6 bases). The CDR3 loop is CASRNVGGGNTEAFF. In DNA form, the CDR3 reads TGTGCCAGCAGGAATGTGGGAGGGGGGAACACTGAAGCTTTCTTT.